This T cell receptor beta chain was captured by sequencing in a study of T cell responses to AZD1222 COVID-19 vaccine. Findings and caveats of the study: The peak T cell response came first, and repertoires were sampled only after it. Receipt of two AZD1222 doses was followed by a rise in Spike-specific TCR breadth and depth. Clonal diversity was possibly underestimated, and white British individuals and females predominated among donors.

Clones were read by immunoSEQ multiplex PCR, and TCRdb kept only the in-frame ones, dropping some. This table has 45,000 or so clones, about 83% appearing once. In regard to this clone: The target antigen is unknown.

Germline CDR1 and CDR2: WNHNN and SYGVQD (reference sequence). The CDR3 covers 16 residues. V was clipped by 3 bases and J by 6 bases; unmatched bases: 12. Here the sequenced sample was peripheral blood, taken on day 0 of AZD1222 vaccination. The sequence derives from an adult in good health. J is TRBJ2-3 and V is TRBV10-1; 7 positions match TRBD1. The CDR3 DNA reads as TGCGCCAGCAGTGATTCGCGGGTCGCACAGGGGGATACGCAGTATTTT. Translation gives CASSDSRVAQGDTQYF.